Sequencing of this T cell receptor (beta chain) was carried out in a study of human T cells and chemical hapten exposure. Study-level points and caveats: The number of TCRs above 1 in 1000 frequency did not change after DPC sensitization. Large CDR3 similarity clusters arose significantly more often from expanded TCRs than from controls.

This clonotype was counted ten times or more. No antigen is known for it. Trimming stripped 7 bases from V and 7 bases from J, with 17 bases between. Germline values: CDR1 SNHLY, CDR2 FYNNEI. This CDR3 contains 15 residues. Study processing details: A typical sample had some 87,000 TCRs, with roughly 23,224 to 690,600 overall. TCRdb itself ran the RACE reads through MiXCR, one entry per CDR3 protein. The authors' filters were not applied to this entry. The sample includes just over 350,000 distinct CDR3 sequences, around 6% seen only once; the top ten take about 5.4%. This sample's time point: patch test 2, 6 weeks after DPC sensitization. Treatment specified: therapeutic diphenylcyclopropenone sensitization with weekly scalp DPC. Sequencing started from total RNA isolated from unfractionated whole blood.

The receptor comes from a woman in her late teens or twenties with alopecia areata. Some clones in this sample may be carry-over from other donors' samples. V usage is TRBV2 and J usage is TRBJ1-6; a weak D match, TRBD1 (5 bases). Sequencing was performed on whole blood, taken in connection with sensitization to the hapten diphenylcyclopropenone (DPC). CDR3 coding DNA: TGTGCCAGCACCACCTCGGGGGGTGTAAATTCACCCCTCCACTTT. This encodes CASTTSGGVNSPLHF.